This entry lists 14 T cell receptor beta chains sequenced from one sample in a study of OX40 agonist ivuxolimab in advanced cancers. Here immunoSEQ multiplex PCR was the method, and the copy in TCRdb shows in-frame clones only, minus some. The sample records approximately 69,000 clones, about 85% being singletons. The starting material was CD4+ or CD8+ T cells sorted from blood, obtained in a trial of the OX40 agonist ivuxolimab. The receptors stem from an adult with an advanced solid tumor such as melanoma, head and neck, liver or kidney cancer.

V is TRBV6-5 and J is TRBJ1-2, with 8 bases that match TRBD1. V lost 4 bases and J lost 3; bases outside the gene matches: 4. The CDR3 has 14 amino acids. Germline V CDR1 and CDR2: MNHEY, SVGAGI. The CDR3 sequence: CASSFDRGYYGYTF. CDR3 bases: TGTGCCAGCAGTTTTGACAGGGGATACTATGGCTACACCTTC.

The rearrangement uses TRBV5-8 and TRBJ2-1; D ambiguous. The germline CDR1 and CDR2 sequences are SGHTS and YDEGEE. V dropped 0 bases and J dropped 2 bases, with 3 bases sitting between them. This CDR3 contains 13 residues. The CDR3 protein is CASSLGAYNEQFF. For the CDR3, the DNA is TGTGCCAGCAGCTTGGGTGCCTACAATGAGCAGTTCTTC. Together with reference TRBV5-8 and TRBJ2-1, the CDR3 gives the full variable domain: EAGVTQSPTHLIKTRGQQATLRCSPISGHTSVYWYQQALGLGLQFLLWYDEGEERNRGNFPPRFSGRQFPNYSSELNVNALELEDSALYLCASSLGAYNEQFFGPGTRLTVL.

The chain couples TRBV30 to TRBJ2-1; 8 bases fit TRBD2. With V trimmed by 3 bases and J by 13 bases, 8 bases remained unmatched. The CDR3 is 12 residues long. Germline assignment: CDR1 GTSNPN and CDR2 SVGIG (reference sequence). The CDR3 DNA reads TGTGCCTGGAGGACGACTAGCGCCCCACAGTTCTTC. Translation: CAWRTTSAPQFF.

This clone was seen a single time. V gene TRBV27 combines with J gene TRBJ2-3; weak D call: TRBD2 (6 bases). V was pared by 7 bases and J by 0 bases, with 23 bases between. Germline V gene lookup returns CDR1 MNHEY and CDR2 SMNVEV (reference sequence). CDR3 length equals 18 residues. CDR3 bases: TGTGCCAGCAATGCTGGGGGGATCCTTCTTGCTAGCACAGATACGCAGTATTTT. Protein sequence: CASNAGGILLASTDTQYF.

This chain joins TRBV5-3 and TRBJ1-2, with 11 bases identical to TRBD1. TRBV5-3 counts as an open reading frame of uncertain function. V lost 4 bases, J lost 0 bases, and 11 bases stayed unmatched. The CDR3 has 18 amino acids. As DNA, the CDR3 is TGTGCCAGAAGCGAAGGGCCGGGACAGGGGGATTCTAACTATGGCTACACCTTC. It is translated as CARSEGPGQGDSNYGYTF.

The J gene is TRBJ2-2, the V gene TRBV4-2, with 11 positions matching TRBD2. J lost 7 bases, V lost 4 bases, and 14 bases had no gene match. The V gene's germline CDR1 is LGHNA and CDR2 YNFKEQ. The CDR3 extends over 18 amino acids. CDR3 loop: CASSRERGLAGHNGELFF. In DNA, the CDR3 is TGTGCCAGCAGCCGGGAGAGAGGACTAGCGGGTCATAACGGGGAGCTGTTTTTT.

The V and J genes are TRBV7-9 and TRBJ1-3, with a tentative D call TRBD1 (5 bases). The germline V gene has CDR1 SEHNR and CDR2 FQNEAQ (reference sequence). Trimming stripped 4 bases from V and 5 bases from J, with 12 bases between. This CDR3 is built from 14 residues. CDR3 amino acids: CASSSDGTRNTIYF. DNA for the CDR3: TGTGCCAGCAGCTCTGATGGGACGCGAAACACCATATATTTT.

The chain combines TRBV30 with TRBJ1-5; D not certain. Per germline, CDR1 GTSNPN and CDR2 SVGIG (reference sequence). The CDR3 is made up of 13 amino acids. Trimming left V 2 bases short and J 1 base short, with 6 bases between. CDR3 coding DNA: TGTGCCTGGAGTCCCGGGAGCAATCAGCCCCAGCATTTT. This gives the protein CAWSPGSNQPQHF.

The chain links TRBV6-5 to TRBJ2-7; no reliable D call. The germline V gene encodes CDR1 MNHEY and CDR2 SVGAGI. Between the trimmed V and J ends, which lost 6 bases and 0 bases, there was a span of 12 bases. This CDR3 has 14 residues. CDR3 amino acids: CASSEAGSSYEQYF. In DNA, the CDR3 is TGTGCCAGCAGCGAGGCAGGAAGCTCCTACGAGCAGTACTTC.

V and J are TRBV6-1 and TRBJ2-4; D gene uncertain. With 4 bases removed from V and 2 bases from J, the gap between germline ends came to 9 bases. The germline V gene has CDR1 MNHNS and CDR2 SASEGT. The CDR3 extends over 14 amino acids. The CDR3 protein is CASSGYGTKNIQYF. CDR3 DNA: TGTGCCAGCAGTGGGTATGGAACCAAAAACATTCAGTACTTC.

This clone was seen a few times. The chain is built from TRBV11-2 and TRBJ1-2, with D unclear. The V and J ends lost 2 bases and 8 bases respectively, with 12 bases between them. The CDR3 extends over 13 amino acids. Germline lookup yields CDR1 SGHAT and CDR2 FQNNGV. CDR3 residues: CASSLSGREGYTF. The CDR3 DNA sequence: TGTGCCAGCAGCTTATCTGGGAGGGAAGGCTACACCTTC.

This chain links TRBV5-1 with TRBJ1-6; 8 bases line up with TRBD1. Germline trimming cut 3 bases from V and 6 bases from J; bases unmatched to any gene: 2. Germline-derived CDR1 and CDR2 are SGHRS and YFSETQ. The length of the CDR3 is 14 residues. CDR3 loop: CASSWGQVNSPLHF. CDR3 nucleotide sequence: TGCGCCAGCAGCTGGGGACAGGTTAATTCACCCCTCCACTTT.

The V gene is TRBV13, the J gene TRBJ2-1, with D possibly TRBD1 on 6 matching bases. This CDR3 is built from 12 residues. Trimming took off 4 bases at V and 7 bases at J, with 8 bases between the two ends. The germline V gene has CDR1 PRHDT and CDR2 FYEKMQ (reference sequence). Here the CDR3 reads CASSSTGNEQFF. The DNA of the CDR3 is TGTGCCAGCAGCTCCACAGGGAATGAGCAGTTCTTC. The complete variable domain, with remaining parts taken from reference TRBV13 and TRBJ2-1, reads AAGVIQSPRHLIKEKRETATLKCYPIPRHDTVYWYQQGPGQDPQFLISFYEKMQSDKGSIPDRFSAQQFSDYHSELNMSSLELGDSALYFCASSSTGNEQFFGPGTRLTVL.

V and J are TRBV11-2 and TRBJ1-2; 7 nucleotides match TRBD1. The ends lost 6 bases at V and 4 bases at J; junction bases unmatched: 11. The CDR3 length is 15 residues. Germline V lookup: CDR1 SGHAT, CDR2 FQNNGV. Here the CDR3 DNA reads TGTGCCAGCAGAACCCACAGGGGTTTAGTCTATGGCTACACCTTC. It specifies CASRTHRGLVYGYTF.